This is a list of T cell receptor beta chains from one sample in a study of shared clonotypes between healthy human individuals. Libraries were prepared by immunoSEQ multiplex PCR; TCRdb keeps only in-frame clonotypes and omits some of them. Seen here are some 1.5 million clones, approximately 98% observed once, and the top ten hold roughly 0.4%. Material: naive CD4+ T cells sorted from blood. These receptors all come from a young man in good health. The CDR3 runs from the conserved cysteine through the conserved F or W. D genes are given only for firm matches. Not every row has a clone size; where given, it reads once, few, many or a size class.

v_call: TRBV9
clone_size: .
d_call: TRBD1
j_call: TRBJ1-1
cdr3_nt: TGTGCCAGCAGCCCTACAGGGGGGAACACTGAAGCTTTCTTT
cdr3_aa: CASSPTGGNTEAFF

v_call: TRBV15
clone_size: .
d_call: .
j_call: TRBJ2-1
cdr3_nt: TGTGCCACCAGCAGAGACTTACTAGCCGATGAGCAGTTCTTC
cdr3_aa: CATSRDLLADEQFF

v_call: TRBV5-1
clone_size: .
d_call: .
j_call: TRBJ1-5
cdr3_nt: TGCGCCAGCAGCTTGGGTTCGGGAGGGAATCAGCCCCAGCATTTT
cdr3_aa: CASSLGSGGNQPQHF

v_call: TRBV7-3
clone_size: .
d_call: .
j_call: TRBJ1-2
cdr3_nt: TGTGCCAGCAGCCCTCTGGCGTCAACCTATGGCTACACCTTC
cdr3_aa: CASSPLASTYGYTF

v_call: TRBV27
clone_size: once
d_call: .
j_call: TRBJ1-2
cdr3_nt: TGTGCCAGCAGTTTAACGTCGATTCAGGGGAACTATGGCTACACCTTC
cdr3_aa: CASSLTSIQGNYGYTF

v_call: TRBV5-4
clone_size: .
d_call: .
j_call: TRBJ2-5
cdr3_nt: TGTGCCAGCAGTCAGCGGATAGTTACACACCAAGAGACCCAGTACTTC
cdr3_aa: CASSQRIVTHQETQYF

v_call: TRBV6-4
clone_size: .
d_call: .
j_call: TRBJ2-5
cdr3_nt: TGTGCCAGCACCTACCACTCGGGTTTACAAGAGACCCAGTACTTC
cdr3_aa: CASTYHSGLQETQYF

v_call: TRBV27
clone_size: .
d_call: .
j_call: TRBJ2-3
cdr3_nt: TGTGCCAGCAGCCGCCCGGGGTTTGCAGATACGCAGTATTTT
cdr3_aa: CASSRPGFADTQYF

v_call: TRBV29-1
clone_size: once
d_call: .
j_call: TRBJ1-2
cdr3_nt: TGCAGCGTTGCACAGTCTGGACAATATGGCTACACCTTC
cdr3_aa: CSVAQSGQYGYTF

v_call: TRBV18
clone_size: .
d_call: TRBD2
j_call: TRBJ2-7
cdr3_nt: TGTGCCAGCTCACCGAGAAGATTGGCGGGAGTCTCCTCCTACGAGCAGTACTTC
cdr3_aa: CASSPRRLAGVSSYEQYF

v_call: TRBV28
clone_size: .
d_call: .
j_call: TRBJ2-7
cdr3_nt: TGTGCCAGCAGTTCCAGGGAGACCTACGAGCAGTACTTC
cdr3_aa: CASSSRETYEQYF

v_call: TRBV6-1
clone_size: .
d_call: .
j_call: TRBJ2-7
cdr3_nt: TGTGCCAGCAGTGAACAGAAACAGGGGCAGTACTTC
cdr3_aa: CASSEQKQGQYF

v_call: TRBV6-1
clone_size: .
d_call: .
j_call: TRBJ2-2
cdr3_nt: TGTGCCAGCAGGCTGGGTAGCGGGAACACCGGGGAGCTGTTTTTT
cdr3_aa: CASRLGSGNTGELFF

v_call: TRBV5-1
clone_size: .
d_call: TRBD1
j_call: TRBJ2-7
cdr3_nt: TGCGCCAGCAGCTTGGCGGGACAGACCTACGAGCAGTACTTC
cdr3_aa: CASSLAGQTYEQYF

v_call: TRBV19
clone_size: .
d_call: TRBD2
j_call: TRBJ2-7
cdr3_nt: TGTGCCAGTAGTATAGGCCGCGGTAGCGGGAGCCACTACGAGCAGTACTTC
cdr3_aa: CASSIGRGSGSHYEQYF

v_call: TRBV11-2
clone_size: .
d_call: .
j_call: TRBJ1-1
cdr3_nt: TGTGCCAGCAGCTTAATCTGGGACACTGAAGCTTTCTTT
cdr3_aa: CASSLIWDTEAFF

v_call: TRBV5-4
clone_size: .
d_call: .
j_call: TRBJ2-3
cdr3_nt: TGTGCCAGCAGCTTGAGGAGGGGCCTGACAGATACGCAGTATTTT
cdr3_aa: CASSLRRGLTDTQYF

v_call: TRBV6-5
clone_size: .
d_call: .
j_call: TRBJ2-3
cdr3_nt: TGTGCCAGCAGTTATAGGGCCCCCGGGGGCACAGATACGCAGTATTTT
cdr3_aa: CASSYRAPGGTDTQYF

v_call: TRBV6-5
clone_size: .
d_call: TRBD2
j_call: TRBJ2-1
cdr3_nt: TGTGCCAGCAGTGGGAGGGGCCAGCAGTTCTTC
cdr3_aa: CASSGRGQQFF

v_call: TRBV18
clone_size: .
d_call: .
j_call: TRBJ2-4
cdr3_nt: TGTGCCAGCTCACCCCCGGGTAGAGCCAAAAACATTCAGTACTTC
cdr3_aa: CASSPPGRAKNIQYF

v_call: TRBV11-2
clone_size: .
d_call: TRBD1
j_call: TRBJ2-1
cdr3_nt: TGTGCCAGCAGCTTAGTATGGACAGGGATCAATGAGCAGTTCTTC
cdr3_aa: CASSLVWTGINEQFF

v_call: TRBV2
clone_size: .
d_call: TRBD1
j_call: TRBJ2-1
cdr3_nt: TGTGCCAGCCACCGATTTCCGGGACAGGGGAGTCCTGAGCAGTTCTTC
cdr3_aa: CASHRFPGQGSPEQFF

v_call: TRBV5-1
clone_size: .
d_call: TRBD1
j_call: TRBJ2-2
cdr3_nt: TGCGCCAGCAGCGCATTTACCGGGACAGCAGCCGGGGAGCTGTTTTTT
cdr3_aa: CASSAFTGTAAGELFF

v_call: TRBV4-1
clone_size: once
d_call: .
j_call: TRBJ2-7
cdr3_nt: TGCGCCAGCAGCCAAGAAATAGGCAGGGAGAACAACGAGCAGTACTTC
cdr3_aa: CASSQEIGRENNEQYF

v_call: TRBV7-3
clone_size: .
d_call: .
j_call: TRBJ1-1
cdr3_nt: TGTGCCAGCAGCTTAGATGGAGTGAACACTGAAGCTTTCTTT
cdr3_aa: CASSLDGVNTEAFF

v_call: TRBV14
clone_size: .
d_call: .
j_call: TRBJ1-4
cdr3_nt: TGTGCCAGCAGCCGATCCGGGACGGGAAATGAAAAACTGTTTTTT
cdr3_aa: CASSRSGTGNEKLFF

v_call: TRBV7-1
clone_size: .
d_call: .
j_call: TRBJ1-2
cdr3_nt: TGTGCCAGCAGCCCCGACAGGAGAGCTAACTATGGCTACACCTTC
cdr3_aa: CASSPDRRANYGYTF

v_call: TRBV5-5
clone_size: .
d_call: .
j_call: TRBJ1-5
cdr3_nt: TGTGCCAGCAGCACGGGACCCAATCAGCCCCAGCATTTT
cdr3_aa: CASSTGPNQPQHF

v_call: TRBV6-4
clone_size: .
d_call: TRBD2
j_call: TRBJ2-1
cdr3_nt: TGTGCCAGCAGTGGCGCTAGCGGTTATGAGCAGTTCTTC
cdr3_aa: CASSGASGYEQFF

v_call: TRBV6-6
clone_size: .
d_call: .
j_call: TRBJ2-3
cdr3_nt: TGTGCCAGCACCCCGGACTACACCCGGGGGAATACGCAGTATTTT
cdr3_aa: CASTPDYTRGNTQYF

v_call: TRBV7-9
clone_size: .
d_call: .
j_call: TRBJ1-1
cdr3_nt: TGTGCCAGCAGCTTTTCCTTGGATGCGGCTTTCTTT
cdr3_aa: CASSFSLDAAFF

v_call: TRBV7-2
clone_size: .
d_call: .
j_call: TRBJ1-2
cdr3_nt: TGTGCCAGCAGCTTAGTCAGGTTAGCCTATGGCTACACCTTC
cdr3_aa: CASSLVRLAYGYTF

v_call: TRBV11-2
clone_size: once
d_call: TRBD1
j_call: TRBJ1-4
cdr3_nt: TGTGCCAGCAGCTTCAGGGGGCGCCAGGCTAATGAAAAACTGTTTTTT
cdr3_aa: CASSFRGRQANEKLFF

v_call: TRBV18
clone_size: .
d_call: .
j_call: TRBJ2-7
cdr3_nt: TGTGCCAGCTCCTCGGGGAACGAGCAGTACTTC
cdr3_aa: CASSSGNEQYF

v_call: TRBV11-2
clone_size: .
d_call: .
j_call: TRBJ1-1
cdr3_nt: TGTGCCAGCAACCTGAACGTGGGTGAAGCTTTCTTT
cdr3_aa: CASNLNVGEAFF

v_call: TRBV5-1
clone_size: once
d_call: .
j_call: TRBJ1-1
cdr3_nt: TGCGCCAGCAGCTTCCAGGGAGGGGGCACTGAAGCTTTCTTT
cdr3_aa: CASSFQGGGTEAFF

v_call: TRBV7-3
clone_size: .
d_call: .
j_call: TRBJ2-2
cdr3_nt: TGTGCCAGCACGATAGCAGGCACCGGGGAGCTGTTTTTT
cdr3_aa: CASTIAGTGELFF

v_call: TRBV7-3
clone_size: .
d_call: .
j_call: TRBJ1-2
cdr3_nt: TGTGCCAGCAGCCCTACGACAGGCCAACCAAGGGGCTACACCTTC
cdr3_aa: CASSPTTGQPRGYTF

v_call: TRBV6-6
clone_size: .
d_call: .
j_call: TRBJ1-5
cdr3_nt: TGTGCCAGCAGTTTCTCAGGGGGCAATCAGCCCCAGCATTTT
cdr3_aa: CASSFSGGNQPQHF

v_call: TRBV5-1
clone_size: .
d_call: .
j_call: TRBJ2-1
cdr3_nt: TGCGCCAGCAGCTATGAATACCGGGACAAGCGGTACAATGAGCAGTTCTTC
cdr3_aa: CASSYEYRDKRYNEQFF

v_call: TRBV5-4
clone_size: .
d_call: TRBD2
j_call: TRBJ2-1
cdr3_nt: TGTGCCAGCAGCTTGAGCCTAGCGGACAATGAGCAGTTCTTC
cdr3_aa: CASSLSLADNEQFF

v_call: TRBV2
clone_size: .
d_call: .
j_call: TRBJ2-5
cdr3_nt: TGTGCCAGCAGTACCCAGGCGGAGACCCAGTACTTC
cdr3_aa: CASSTQAETQYF

v_call: TRBV5-4
clone_size: .
d_call: TRBD2
j_call: TRBJ2-7
cdr3_nt: TGTGCCAGCAGCTCGGGCGGGAGGGCCCGGGGCGAGCAGTACTTC
cdr3_aa: CASSSGGRARGEQYF

v_call: TRBV7-2
clone_size: .
d_call: .
j_call: TRBJ2-5
cdr3_nt: TGTGCCAGCAGCTCCCGACCGGGACTGCAAGAGACCCAGTACTTC
cdr3_aa: CASSSRPGLQETQYF

v_call: TRBV11-3
clone_size: .
d_call: TRBD2
j_call: TRBJ2-7
cdr3_nt: TGTGCCAGCAGCTTAGGACTAGCGGGAGGCCAAGGCGAGCAGTACTTC
cdr3_aa: CASSLGLAGGQGEQYF

v_call: TRBV5-1
clone_size: .
d_call: .
j_call: TRBJ2-3
cdr3_nt: TGCGCCAGCAGCCAACAGAGCATGGCCTCCGATACGCAGTATTTT
cdr3_aa: CASSQQSMASDTQYF

v_call: TRBV6-5
clone_size: .
d_call: .
j_call: TRBJ1-1
cdr3_nt: TGTGCCAGCACAGGGGTCCCGGCAGGGGCTGAAGCTTTCTTT
cdr3_aa: CASTGVPAGAEAFF

v_call: TRBV19
clone_size: once
d_call: TRBD1
j_call: TRBJ2-1
cdr3_nt: TGTGCCAGTAGCAGACAGGGGGTGTACAATGAGCAGTTCTTC
cdr3_aa: CASSRQGVYNEQFF

v_call: TRBV5-1
clone_size: .
d_call: TRBD2
j_call: TRBJ2-7
cdr3_nt: TGCGCCAGCAGCTTGGAACTAGCGGGAGACGAGCAGTACTTC
cdr3_aa: CASSLELAGDEQYF

v_call: TRBV15
clone_size: .
d_call: .
j_call: TRBJ2-3
cdr3_nt: TGTGCCACCAGCAGAGGGGTCACAGATACGCAGTATTTT
cdr3_aa: CATSRGVTDTQYF

v_call: TRBV30
clone_size: .
d_call: .
j_call: TRBJ2-7
cdr3_nt: TGTGCCTGGAGTGTAGGCAGGAGGTCCTACGAGCAGTACTTC
cdr3_aa: CAWSVGRRSYEQYF

v_call: TRBV14
clone_size: .
d_call: .
j_call: TRBJ2-7
cdr3_nt: TGTGCCAGCAGCCGCCGAGAGTCGCTCTACGAGCAGTACTTC
cdr3_aa: CASSRRESLYEQYF

v_call: TRBV25-1
clone_size: .
d_call: .
j_call: TRBJ2-7
cdr3_nt: TGTGCCAGCAGCCAAGGGGACGAGCAGTACTTC
cdr3_aa: CASSQGDEQYF

v_call: TRBV7-2
clone_size: once
d_call: .
j_call: TRBJ1-3
cdr3_nt: TGTGCCAGCAGCTCAAGCAACACGCTTCTGGCTGGAAACACCATATATTTT
cdr3_aa: CASSSSNTLLAGNTIYF

v_call: TRBV6-1
clone_size: few
d_call: .
j_call: TRBJ1-2
cdr3_nt: TGTGCCAGCACTTTGGGGGGAGGGAACTATGGCTACACCTTC
cdr3_aa: CASTLGGGNYGYTF